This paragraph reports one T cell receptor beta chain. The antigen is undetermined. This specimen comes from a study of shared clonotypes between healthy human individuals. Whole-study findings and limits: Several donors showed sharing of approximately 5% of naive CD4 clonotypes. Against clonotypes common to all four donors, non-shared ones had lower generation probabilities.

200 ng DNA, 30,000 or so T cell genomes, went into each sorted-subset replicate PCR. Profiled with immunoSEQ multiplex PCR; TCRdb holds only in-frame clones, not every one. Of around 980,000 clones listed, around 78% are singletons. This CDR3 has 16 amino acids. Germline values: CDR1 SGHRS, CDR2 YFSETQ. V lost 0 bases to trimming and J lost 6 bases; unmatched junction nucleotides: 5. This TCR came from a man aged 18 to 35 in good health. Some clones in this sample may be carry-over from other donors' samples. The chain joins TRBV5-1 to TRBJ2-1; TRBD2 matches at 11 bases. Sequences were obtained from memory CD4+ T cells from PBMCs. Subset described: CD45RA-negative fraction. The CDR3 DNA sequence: TGCGCCAGCAGCTTGGTACTAGCGGGAGAGGGCAATGAGCAGTTCTTC. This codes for CASSLVLAGEGNEQFF.